Described below is a single TCR beta chain sequence and its context. The antigen is unknown. The data are from a study of shared clonotypes between healthy human individuals. Broader study findings: Rarefaction demonstrated incomplete sorted-subset sequencing despite large depth. Represented genetic and exposure-history diversity was restricted by having few donors.

Germline V CDR1 and CDR2: SGHRS, YFSETQ. Trimming removed 2 bases from V and 5 bases from J; junction bases left unmatched: 8. The CDR3 loop spans 15 amino acids. Method: immunoSEQ multiplex PCR; TCRdb's copy keeps in-frame clones and lacks some. The sample lists more than 400,000 clones; 90% to 97% were seen once. The chain employs TRBV5-1 and TRBJ2-5; 8 nucleotides agree with TRBD1. Material: naive CD4+ T cells sorted from blood. Subset noted: CD45RA+ positively selected. The source is a woman aged 25-40 years in good health. The DNA for the CDR3 is TGCGCCAGCAGCTTATACCAGGGGGCGGCGGAGACCCAGTACTTC. Translated: CASSLYQGAAETQYF.